Below are 9 T cell receptor beta chains sequenced from a single sample in a study of graft-versus-host responses after intestinal transplantation. The antigens these receptors bind are not known. The method was immunoSEQ multiplex PCR; TCRdb's version includes in-frame clones alone and lacks a portion of them. The table records about 70,000 clones, around 91% of them present only once. This material consisted of unstimulated CD8+ T cells sorted from spleen or lymph node cells, taken before intestinal transplant. The source is a human donor who received an intestinal transplant.

The chain joins TRBV10-3 to TRBJ2-3; tentative D call: TRBD2 (6 bases). V gave up 11 bases and J gave up 0 bases, with 24 bases separating them. The CDR3 covers 17 residues. Germline V gives CDR1 ENHRY, CDR2 SYGVKD. CDR3 sequence reads: CASWDRTAGYSTDTQYF. In DNA, the CDR3 is TGTGCCTCATGGGACCGGACGGCGGGGTATAGCACAGATACGCAGTATTTT.

The rearrangement joins TRBV5-1 to TRBJ1-2; D gene uncertain. V lost 3 bases to trimming and J lost 5 bases, with 17 bases between them. The CDR3 has 15 residues. Germline values: CDR1 SGHRS, CDR2 YFSETQ. The CDR3 DNA reads as TGCGCCAGCAGCTCGCCCCCGTCGGGGTTTTATGGCTACACCTTC. Its protein product is CASSSPPSGFYGYTF. The full variable domain, its missing parts supplied by reference TRBV5-1 and TRBJ1-2, is KAGVTQTPRYLIKTRGQQVTLSCSPISGHRSVSWYQQTPGQGLQFLFEYFSETQRNKGNFPGRFSGRQFSNSRSEMNVSTLELGDSALYLCASSSPPSGFYGYTFGSGTRLTVV.

The chain carries TRBV5-1 and TRBJ1-2, with TRBD1 matching 12 bases. Unmatched junction bases numbered 11, after V lost 4 bases and J lost 7 bases. From germline, CDR1 is SGHRS and CDR2 YFSETQ. CDR3 length equals 16 residues. CDR3 residues: CASSPLPGQGASGYTF. The CDR3 DNA sequence: TGCGCCAGCAGCCCATTACCGGGACAGGGGGCATCTGGCTACACCTTC.

V is TRBV6-1 and J is TRBJ1-5; perhaps TRBD1 as D (6 bases). The V and J ends lost 4 bases and 7 bases respectively, with 14 bases between them. CDR1 and CDR2 (germline): MNHNS, SASEGT. This CDR3 comprises 14 residues. CDR3 coding DNA: TGTGCCAGCAGTGGGTGGGGGCGCGACCAGCCCCAGCATTTT. Translation: CASSGWGRDQPQHF.

The sample holds one count of this clone. The junction differs from germline at one of its ends, possibly a read error. V is TRBV2 and J is TRBJ1-2; a possible D gene is TRBD1 (6 bases). The germline V gene has CDR1 SNHLY and CDR2 FYNNEI. There are 17 residues in the CDR3. The CDR3 loop reads CASSEAPPAGEGYGHTF. In DNA form, the CDR3 reads TGTGCCAGCAGCGAAGCCCCCCCGGCAGGGGAGGGGTATGGCCACACCTTC. Supplemented by reference TRBV2 and TRBJ1-2, the full variable domain reads EPEVTQTPSHQVTQMGQEVILRCVPISNHLYFYWYRQILGQKVEFLVSFYNNEISEKSEIFDDQFSVERPDGSNFTLKIRSTKLEDSAMYFCASSEAPPAGEGYGHTFGSGTRLTVV.

The chain recombines TRBV10-3 with TRBJ2-1, with D unresolved. Germline lookup yields CDR1 ENHRY and CDR2 SYGVKD. V lost 0 bases and J 3 bases, leaving 12 bases between the germline ends. This CDR3 region has 16 residues. CDR3 coding DNA: TGTGCCATCAGTGAGTCGATTCGGTTGAACTACAATGAGCAGTTCTTC. Translation gives CAISESIRLNYNEQFF.

This chain joins TRBV7-6 and TRBJ1-1, with D maybe TRBD1 (5 bases). CDR1 and CDR2 from the germline V gene are SGHVS and FNYEAQ. The ends were cut back, 5 bases at V and 1 base at J, with 11 bases in the middle. The CDR3 contains 14 residues. The CDR3 sequence: CASSPPTENTEAFF. The CDR3 DNA sequence: TGTGCCAGCAGCCCCCCGACAGAGAACACTGAAGCTTTCTTT.

This clone showed up just once. Germline and junction disagree at one end, which may indicate a read error. This sequence joins TRBV6-5 and TRBJ1-1, with TRBD1 as a possible D gene (5 bases). The CDR3 is 15 amino acids. Germline values: CDR1 MNHEY, CDR2 SVGAGI. CDR3 protein: CASSYSAGGNAEAFF. CDR3 sequence (DNA): TGTGCCAGCAGTTACTCCGCCGGGGGGAACGCTGAAGCTTTCTTT.

CDR3 nucleotide sequence: TGCAGCGTTCTTCCAGGGACGGGGGACACTGAAGCTTTCTTT. Translation gives CSVLPGTGDTEAFF. The chain has TRBV29-1 and TRBJ1-1; a weak D match, TRBD1 (5 bases). V was trimmed by 5 bases and J by 3 bases, leaving 16 bases between them. Germline V lookup: CDR1 SQVTM, CDR2 ANQGSEA. The CDR3 spans 14 residues.